This T cell receptor beta chain is drawn from a study of spatial heterogeneity in lung cancer. Study findings and constraints: Counts of expanded alpha and beta TCRs within tumors tracked the tumor nonsynonymous mutation count.

V lost 0 bases and J 5 bases, leaving 13 bases between the germline ends. The CDR3 runs to 16 residues. Per germline, CDR1 LGHNA and CDR2 YNFKEQ. MiXCR was run by TCRdb on the 5' RACE reads, yielding one entry per CDR3 protein. The table includes about 13,000 distinct CDR3 sequences, under 6% detected once. The sample holds many counts of this clonotype. The antigen is not known. The size of this beta chain means little, since it is a stray read in a library made for alpha chains. Time point meaning: sample taken at primary tumor resection. This receptor was taken from a male donor with early-stage non-small cell lung cancer. The V call is TRBV4-2, the J call TRBJ2-2; a weak D match, TRBD1 (5 bases). Sequencing used lung tumor tissue, obtained at surgery. The CDR3 DNA reads as TGTGCCAGCAGCCAAGATACAGGCGTCGGGACCGGGGAGCTGTTTTTT. Its protein is CASSQDTGVGTGELFF.